This T cell receptor (beta chain) is from a study of graft-versus-host responses after intestinal transplantation. The starting material, graft tissue, was processed to release intraepithelial and lamina propria lymphocytes. Here immunoSEQ multiplex PCR was the method, and the copy in TCRdb shows in-frame clones only, minus some. The table lists around 17,000 clones, 80% of them singletons, with 15% to 20% in the top ten. The source is a human patient who received an intestinal transplant, so some T cells may come from the graft donor. Specimen: ileum tissue, collected approximately 97 days after intestinal transplant.

The CDR3 protein is CASSVRRRGNNEQFF. The CDR3 bases are TGTGCCAGCAGTGTCCGACGGAGGGGGAACAATGAGCAGTTCTTC. The rearrangement joins TRBV25-1 to TRBJ2-1; D is tentatively TRBD1 or TRBD2 (6 bases each). Germline-derived CDR1 and CDR2 are MGHDK and SYGVNS. Trimming left V 4 bases short and J 5 bases short, with 15 bases between. There are 15 residues in the CDR3.